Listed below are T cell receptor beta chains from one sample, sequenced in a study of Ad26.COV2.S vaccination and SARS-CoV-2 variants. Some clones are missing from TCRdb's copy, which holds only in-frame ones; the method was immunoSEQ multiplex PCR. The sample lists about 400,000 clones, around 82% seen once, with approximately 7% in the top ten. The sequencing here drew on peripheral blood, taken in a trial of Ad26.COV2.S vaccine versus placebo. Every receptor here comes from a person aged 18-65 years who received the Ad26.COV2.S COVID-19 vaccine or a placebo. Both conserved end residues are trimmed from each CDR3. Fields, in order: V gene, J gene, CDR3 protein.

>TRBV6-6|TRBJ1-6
ASSDPGTSLSPLH
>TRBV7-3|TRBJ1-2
ASSPGTDSYGYT
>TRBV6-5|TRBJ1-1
ASSYLGRSTEAF
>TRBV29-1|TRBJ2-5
SVWGSQETQY
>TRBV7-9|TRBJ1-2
ASSSREAYNYGYT
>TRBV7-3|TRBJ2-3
ASSRASSTDTQY
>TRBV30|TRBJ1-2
AWSVLGNSGYT
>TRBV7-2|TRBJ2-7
ASSTRLAGAVYEQY
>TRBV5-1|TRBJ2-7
ASSLDAGIRGEQY
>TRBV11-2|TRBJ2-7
ASSFNPAGDYEQY